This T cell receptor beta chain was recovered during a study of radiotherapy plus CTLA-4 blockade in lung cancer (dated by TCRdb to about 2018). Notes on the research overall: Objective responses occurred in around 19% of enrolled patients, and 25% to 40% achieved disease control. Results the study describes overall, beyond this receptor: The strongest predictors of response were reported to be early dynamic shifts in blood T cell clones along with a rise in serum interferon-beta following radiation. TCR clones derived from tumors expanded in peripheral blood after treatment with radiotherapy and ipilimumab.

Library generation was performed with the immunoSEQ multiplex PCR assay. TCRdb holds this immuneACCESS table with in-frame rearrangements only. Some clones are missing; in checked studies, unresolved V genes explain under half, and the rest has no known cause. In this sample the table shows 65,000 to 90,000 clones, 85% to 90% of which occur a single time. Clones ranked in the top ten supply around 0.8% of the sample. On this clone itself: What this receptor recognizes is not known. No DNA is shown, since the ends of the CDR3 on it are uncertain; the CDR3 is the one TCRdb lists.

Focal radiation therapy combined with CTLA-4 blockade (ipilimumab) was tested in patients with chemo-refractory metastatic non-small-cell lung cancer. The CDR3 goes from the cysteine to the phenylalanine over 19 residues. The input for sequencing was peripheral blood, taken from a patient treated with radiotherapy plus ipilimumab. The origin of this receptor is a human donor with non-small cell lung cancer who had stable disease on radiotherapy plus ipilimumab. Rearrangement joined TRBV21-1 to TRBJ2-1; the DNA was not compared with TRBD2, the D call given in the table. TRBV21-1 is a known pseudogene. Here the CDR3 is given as CASSTGLAGVGTGSNEQFF.